These 2 T cell receptor beta chains were all obtained from the same sample, sequenced in a study of OX40 agonist ivuxolimab in advanced cancers. Sequencing was performed with immunoSEQ multiplex PCR; in TCRdb, only in-frame clones are kept and a portion is missing. The repertoire holds some 95,000 clones, with roughly 87% as singletons. Specimen: CD4+ or CD8+ T cells sorted from blood, collected in a trial of the OX40 agonist ivuxolimab. These receptors were taken from an adult with an advanced solid tumor such as melanoma, head and neck, liver or kidney cancer.

Concerning this clone itself: At one of its ends the junction is not consistent with the germline gene, which may arise from a read error. The V and J genes are TRBV6-5 and TRBJ1-1; 8 bases are shared with TRBD1. Germline V gene data show CDR1 as MNHEY and CDR2 as SVGAGI. The CDR3 sequence is 13 residues long. CDR3 residues: CTSRDNRQGRAFF. The CDR3 region has the DNA TGTACCAGCAGGGACAATCGACAGGGGAGGGCTTTCTTT.

A single count supports this clone. The chain joins TRBV12-5 to TRBJ2-1; D is unclear. The CDR3 runs to 13 residues. Germline V gives CDR1 LGHNT, CDR2 FRNRAP. Trimming cost V 6 bases and J 0 bases, with 6 bases left between them. The chain's CDR3 is CASGPSSYNEQFF. CDR3 DNA: TGTGCTAGTGGGCCCTCCTCCTACAATGAGCAGTTCTTC. The full variable domain, with the rest looked up from reference TRBV12-5 and TRBJ2-1, is DARVTQTPRHKVTEMGQEVTMRCQPILGHNTVFWYRQTMMQGLELLAYFRNRAPLDDSGMPKDRFSAEMPDATLATLKIQPSEPRDSAVYFCASGPSSYNEQFFGPGTRLTVL.